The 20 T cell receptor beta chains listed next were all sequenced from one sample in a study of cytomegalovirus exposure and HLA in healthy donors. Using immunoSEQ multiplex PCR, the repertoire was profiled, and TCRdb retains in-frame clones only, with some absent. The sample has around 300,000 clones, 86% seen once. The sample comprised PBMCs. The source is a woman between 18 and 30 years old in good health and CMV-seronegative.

CDR3 DNA: TGTGCCAGCAGCGTACAGGGTTCCTACGAGCAGTACTTC. Encoded protein: CASSVQGSYEQYF. V and J are TRBV9 and TRBJ2-7; perhaps TRBD1 as D (5 bases). V was clipped by 1 base and J by 1 base, with 6 bases between them. Germline V gene sequence: CDR1 SGDLS, CDR2 YYNGEE. The CDR3 spans 13 residues.

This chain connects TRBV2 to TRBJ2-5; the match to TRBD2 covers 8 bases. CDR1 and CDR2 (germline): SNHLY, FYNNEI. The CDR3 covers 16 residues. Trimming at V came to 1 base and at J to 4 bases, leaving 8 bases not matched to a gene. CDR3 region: CASSEVRPAGAETQYF. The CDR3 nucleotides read TGTGCCAGCAGTGAAGTTAGACCAGCGGGAGCAGAGACCCAGTACTTC.

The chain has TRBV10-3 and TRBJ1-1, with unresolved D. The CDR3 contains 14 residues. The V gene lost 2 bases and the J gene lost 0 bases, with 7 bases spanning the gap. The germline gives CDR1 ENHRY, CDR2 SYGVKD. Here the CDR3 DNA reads TGTGCCATCAGTGAGAGCGGTATGAACACTGAAGCTTTCTTT. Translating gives CAISESGMNTEAFF.

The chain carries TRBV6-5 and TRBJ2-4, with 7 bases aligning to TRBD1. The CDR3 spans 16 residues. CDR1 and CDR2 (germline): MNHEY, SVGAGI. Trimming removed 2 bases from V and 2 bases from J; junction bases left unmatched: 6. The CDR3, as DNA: TGTGCCAGCAGTTACGAAAAAGGGGGCACCAAAAACATTCAGTACTTC. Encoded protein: CASSYEKGGTKNIQYF.

CDR3 sequence reads: CASSQIRETQYF. DNA of the CDR3: TGTGCCAGCAGCCAAATTAGAGAGACCCAGTACTTC. The chain recombines TRBV14 with TRBJ2-5, with unresolved D. From germline, CDR1 is SGHDN and CDR2 FVKESK. The CDR3 covers 12 residues. V lost 2 bases and J 4 bases, leaving 5 bases between the germline ends. Full variable domain (missing parts from reference TRBV14 and TRBJ2-5): EAGVTQFPSHSVIEKGQTVTLRCDPISGHDNLYWYRRVMGKEIKFLLHFVKESKQDESGMPNNRFLAERTGGTYSTLKVQPAELEDSGVYFCASSQIRETQYFGPGTRLLVL.

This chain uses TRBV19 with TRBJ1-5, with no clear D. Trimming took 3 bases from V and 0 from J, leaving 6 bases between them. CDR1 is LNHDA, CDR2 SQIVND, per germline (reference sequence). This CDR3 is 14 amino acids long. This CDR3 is CASSISDSNQPQHF. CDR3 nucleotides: TGTGCCAGTAGTATCAGTGATAGCAATCAGCCCCAGCATTTT.

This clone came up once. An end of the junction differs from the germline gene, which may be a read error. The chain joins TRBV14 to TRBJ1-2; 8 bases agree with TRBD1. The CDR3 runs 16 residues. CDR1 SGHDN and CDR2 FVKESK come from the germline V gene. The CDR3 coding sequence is TGTGCCAGCAGCGAAGAGGACAGGGACTTAGGCTCTGGCTACACCTTC. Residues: CASSEEDRDLGSGYTF.

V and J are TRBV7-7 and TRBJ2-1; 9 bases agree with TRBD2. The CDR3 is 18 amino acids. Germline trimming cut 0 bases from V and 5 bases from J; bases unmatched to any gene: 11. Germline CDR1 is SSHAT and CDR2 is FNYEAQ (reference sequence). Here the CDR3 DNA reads TGTGCCAGCAGCTTAGCCGTCGGAGCGGGAGGATCCCACAATGAGCAGTTCTTC. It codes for CASSLAVGAGGSHNEQFF.

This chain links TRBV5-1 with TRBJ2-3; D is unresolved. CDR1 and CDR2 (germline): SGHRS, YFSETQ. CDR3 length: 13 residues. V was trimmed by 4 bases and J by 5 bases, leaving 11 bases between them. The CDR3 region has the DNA TGCGCCAGCAGCATCGACACGAGAGATACGCAGTATTTT. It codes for CASSIDTRDTQYF. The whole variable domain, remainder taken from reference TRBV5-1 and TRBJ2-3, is KAGVTQTPRYLIKTRGQQVTLSCSPISGHRSVSWYQQTPGQGLQFLFEYFSETQRNKGNFPGRFSGRQFSNSRSEMNVSTLELGDSALYLCASSIDTRDTQYFGPGTRLTVL.

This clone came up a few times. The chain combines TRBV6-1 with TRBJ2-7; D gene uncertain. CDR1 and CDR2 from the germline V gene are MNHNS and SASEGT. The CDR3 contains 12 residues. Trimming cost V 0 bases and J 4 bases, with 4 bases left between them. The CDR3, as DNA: TGTGCCAGCAGTGAAGCGCGATACGAGCAGTACTTC. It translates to CASSEARYEQYF.

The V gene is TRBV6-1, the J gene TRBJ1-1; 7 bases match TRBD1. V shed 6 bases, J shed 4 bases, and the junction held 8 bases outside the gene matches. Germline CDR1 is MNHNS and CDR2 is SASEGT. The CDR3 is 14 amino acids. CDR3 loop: CASRIGGYGTEAFF. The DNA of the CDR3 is TGTGCCAGCAGAATAGGGGGCTACGGCACTGAAGCTTTCTTT.

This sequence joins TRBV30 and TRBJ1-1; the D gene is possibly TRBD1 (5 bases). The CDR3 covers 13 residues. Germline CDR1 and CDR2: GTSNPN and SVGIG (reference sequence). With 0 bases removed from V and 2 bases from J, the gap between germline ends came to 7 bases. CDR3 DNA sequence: TGTGCCTGGAGTGTGGACACCAACACTGAAGCTTTCTTT. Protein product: CAWSVDTNTEAFF.

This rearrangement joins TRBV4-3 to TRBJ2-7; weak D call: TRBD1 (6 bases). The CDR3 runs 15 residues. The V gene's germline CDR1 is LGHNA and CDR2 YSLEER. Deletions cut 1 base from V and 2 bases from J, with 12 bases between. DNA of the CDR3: TGCGCCAGCAGCCAAGTCTCGGGACAACCCTACGAGCAGTACTTC. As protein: CASSQVSGQPYEQYF.

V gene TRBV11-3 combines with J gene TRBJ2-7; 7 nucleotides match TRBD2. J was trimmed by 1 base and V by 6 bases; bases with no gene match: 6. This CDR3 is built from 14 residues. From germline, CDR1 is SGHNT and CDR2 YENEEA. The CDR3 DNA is TGTGCCAGCAGGTCGGGCGGGGGATCCTACGAGCAGTACTTC. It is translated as CASRSGGGSYEQYF.

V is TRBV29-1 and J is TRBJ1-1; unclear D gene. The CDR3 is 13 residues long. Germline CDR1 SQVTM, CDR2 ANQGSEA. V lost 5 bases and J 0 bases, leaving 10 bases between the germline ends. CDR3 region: CSVFYTVNTEAFF. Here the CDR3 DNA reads TGCAGCGTTTTTTATACGGTGAACACTGAAGCTTTCTTT. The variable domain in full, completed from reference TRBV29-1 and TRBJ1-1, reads SAVISQKPSRDICQRGTSLTIQCQVDSQVTMMFWYRQQPGQSLTLIATANQGSEATYESGFVIDKFPISRPNLTFSTLTVSNMSPEDSSIYLCSVFYTVNTEAFFGQGTRLTVV.

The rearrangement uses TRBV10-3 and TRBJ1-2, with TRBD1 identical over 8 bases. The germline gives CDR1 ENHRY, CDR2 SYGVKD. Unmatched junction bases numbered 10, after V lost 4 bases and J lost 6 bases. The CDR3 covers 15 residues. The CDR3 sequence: CAISAGQAQFDGYTF. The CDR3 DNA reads TGTGCCATCAGTGCGGGACAGGCGCAGTTCGATGGCTACACCTTC.

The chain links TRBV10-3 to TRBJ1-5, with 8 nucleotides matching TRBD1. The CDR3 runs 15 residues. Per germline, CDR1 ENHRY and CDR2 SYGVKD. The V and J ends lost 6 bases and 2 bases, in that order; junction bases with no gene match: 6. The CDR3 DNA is TGTGCCATCAGCGCAGGACAGGGACGCAATCAGCCCCAGCATTTT. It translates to CAISAGQGRNQPQHF.

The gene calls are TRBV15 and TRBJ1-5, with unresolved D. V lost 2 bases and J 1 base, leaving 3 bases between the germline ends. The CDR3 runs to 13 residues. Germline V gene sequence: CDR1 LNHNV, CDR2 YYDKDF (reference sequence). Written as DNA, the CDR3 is TGTGCCACCAGCAGACAGAGCAATCAGCCCCAGCATTTT. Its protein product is CATSRQSNQPQHF.

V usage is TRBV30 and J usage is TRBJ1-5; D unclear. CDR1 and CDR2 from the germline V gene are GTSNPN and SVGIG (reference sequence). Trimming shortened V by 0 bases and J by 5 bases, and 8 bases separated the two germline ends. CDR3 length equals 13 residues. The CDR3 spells CAWSVSGHQPQHF. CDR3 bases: TGTGCCTGGAGTGTTAGTGGTCATCAGCCCCAGCATTTT.

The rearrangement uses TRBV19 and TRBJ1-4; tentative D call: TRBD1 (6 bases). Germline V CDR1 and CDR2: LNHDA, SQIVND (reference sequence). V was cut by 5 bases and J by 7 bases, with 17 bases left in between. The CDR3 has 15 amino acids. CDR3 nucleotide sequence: TGTGCCAGTAGTTTAACAGGGTTACGGGGTGAAAAACTGTTTTTT. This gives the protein CASSLTGLRGEKLFF.